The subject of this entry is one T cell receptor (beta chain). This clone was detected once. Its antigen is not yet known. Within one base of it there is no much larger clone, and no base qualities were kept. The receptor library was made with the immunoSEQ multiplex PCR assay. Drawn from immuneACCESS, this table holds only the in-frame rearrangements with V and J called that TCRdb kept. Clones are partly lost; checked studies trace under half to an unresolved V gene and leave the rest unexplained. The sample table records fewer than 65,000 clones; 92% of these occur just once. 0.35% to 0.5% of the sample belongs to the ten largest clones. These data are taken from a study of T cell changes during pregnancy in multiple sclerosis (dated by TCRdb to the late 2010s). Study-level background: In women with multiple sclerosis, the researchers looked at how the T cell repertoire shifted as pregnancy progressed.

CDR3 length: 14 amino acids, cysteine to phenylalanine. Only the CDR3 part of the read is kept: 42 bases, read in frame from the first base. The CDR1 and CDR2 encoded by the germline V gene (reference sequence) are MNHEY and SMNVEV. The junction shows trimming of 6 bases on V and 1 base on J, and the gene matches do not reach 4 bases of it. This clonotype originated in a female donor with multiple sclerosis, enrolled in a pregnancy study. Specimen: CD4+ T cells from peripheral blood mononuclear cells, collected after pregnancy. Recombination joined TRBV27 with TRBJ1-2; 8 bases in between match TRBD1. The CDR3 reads CASRRTGFNYGYTF. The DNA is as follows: TGTGCCAGCAGGCGGACAGGGTTTAACTATGGCTACACCTTC.